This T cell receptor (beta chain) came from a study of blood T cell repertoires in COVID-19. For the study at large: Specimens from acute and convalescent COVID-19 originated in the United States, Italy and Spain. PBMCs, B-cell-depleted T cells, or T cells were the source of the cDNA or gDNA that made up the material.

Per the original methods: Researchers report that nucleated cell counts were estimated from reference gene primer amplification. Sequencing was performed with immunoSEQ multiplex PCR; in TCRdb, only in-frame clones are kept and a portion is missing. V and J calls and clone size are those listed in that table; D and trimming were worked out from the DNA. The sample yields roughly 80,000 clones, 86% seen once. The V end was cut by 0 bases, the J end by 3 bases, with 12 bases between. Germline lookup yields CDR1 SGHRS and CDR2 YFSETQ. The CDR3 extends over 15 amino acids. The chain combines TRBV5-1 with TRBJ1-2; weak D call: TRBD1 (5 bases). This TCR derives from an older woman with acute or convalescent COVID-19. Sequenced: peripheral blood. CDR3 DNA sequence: TGCGCCAGCAGCTTGGGCGGGGGAGTGGACTATGGCTACACCTTC. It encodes CASSLGGGVDYGYTF. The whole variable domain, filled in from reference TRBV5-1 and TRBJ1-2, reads KAGVTQTPRYLIKTRGQQVTLSCSPISGHRSVSWYQQTPGQGLQFLFEYFSETQRNKGNFPGRFSGRQFSNSRSEMNVSTLELGDSALYLCASSLGGGVDYGYTFGSGTRLTVV.